This T cell receptor (beta chain) is from a study of shared clonotypes between healthy human individuals. Sequencing used immunoSEQ multiplex PCR; TCRdb keeps in-frame clones, though not all of them. Among 2 million to 2.5 million clones listed, more than 80% were seen once. Unmatched junction bases numbered 4, after V lost 6 bases and J lost 2 bases. Germline lookup yields CDR1 ENHRY and CDR2 SYGVKD. The CDR3 runs to 15 residues. This sequence originates from a man younger than 35 in good health. Some clones in this sample may be carry-over from other donors' samples. The chain recombines TRBV10-3 with TRBJ2-1; TRBD2 aligns across 10 bases. The sequencing sample was made of naive CD4+ T cells from PBMCs. The subset denotes: CD45RA+ positively selected. As DNA, the CDR3 is TGTGCCATCAGCCCACTAGCGGGGACCTACAATGAGCAGTTCTTC. Protein: CAISPLAGTYNEQFF.